The 25 T cell receptor beta chains below were found in one sample sequenced in a study of cytomegalovirus exposure and HLA in healthy donors (TCRdb year 2017). Library preparation employed the immunoSEQ multiplex PCR assay. A mixture of 60 forward primers for TCR Vbeta segments and 13 reverse primers for TCR Jbeta segments was used in the multiplex PCR. The clones in this table, taken by TCRdb from immuneACCESS, are in-frame only. Not every clone is retained; where verified, under half of the shortfall comes from an unresolved V gene, and the cause of the rest is unknown. The table for this sample lists tens of thousands of clones. The ten largest clones take up around 7.4% of the sample. Sequenced input: PBMCs. All receptors derive from a male donor in good health and CMV-seronegative.

V gene TRBV2 combines with J gene TRBJ2-3; 8 nucleotides match TRBD2. V shed 5 bases and J 7 bases; nucleotides not matched to a gene: 11. The germline gives CDR1 SNHLY, CDR2 FYNNEI. The CDR3 is 15 residues long. In DNA, the CDR3 is TGTGCCAGCAGTCCTTCTACTAGCGGTTCTAATACGCAGTATTTT. Translating gives CASSPSTSGSNTQYF.

The genes are TRBV28 and TRBJ2-7; D remains ambiguous. V gave up 10 bases and J gave up 9 bases, with 19 bases separating them. CDR1 is MDHEN and CDR2 is SYDVKM in the germline V gene. The CDR3 totals 12 residues. CDR3 DNA sequence: TGTGCCACCAAAATCCAGAGCCTAGGGCAGTACTTC. It codes for CATKIQSLGQYF.

V gene TRBV28 combines with J gene TRBJ2-2, with TRBD1 matching over 10 bases. V shed 5 bases, J shed 7 bases, and the junction held 4 bases outside the gene matches. Germline V gives CDR1 MDHEN, CDR2 SYDVKM. This CDR3 contains 14 residues. CDR3 in amino acids: CASSGDRGVGELFF. CDR3 in DNA: TGTGCCAGCAGTGGGGACAGGGGAGTCGGGGAGCTGTTTTTT.

The chain combines TRBV14 with TRBJ2-1; 12 bases map to TRBD2. CDR1 and CDR2 from the germline V gene are SGHDN and FVKESK. The V and J ends lost 4 bases and 6 bases, in that order; junction bases with no gene match: 10. CDR3 length equals 17 residues. The CDR3 nucleotides are TGTGCCAGCAGCCCCCGGATCCCGACTAGCGGGAGCAATGAGCAGTTCTTC. It translates to CASSPRIPTSGSNEQFF.

The chain is built from TRBV6-1 and TRBJ2-2; the match to TRBD1 covers 7 bases. The CDR3 is 13 amino acids. Trimming removed 6 bases from V and 8 bases from J; junction bases left unmatched: 6. Germline CDR1 MNHNS, CDR2 SASEGT. The CDR3 loop reads CASRTTGAGELFF. The CDR3 DNA sequence: TGTGCCAGCAGGACTACAGGGGCTGGGGAGCTGTTTTTT.

The J gene is TRBJ1-2, the V gene TRBV14; no definite D call. Deletions cut 2 bases from V and 6 bases from J, with 16 bases between. Germline CDR1 reads SGHDN; CDR2 reads FVKESK. The CDR3 is 15 amino acids. The CDR3 DNA reads as TGTGCCAGCAGCCAAATTCGGACGGCCGGGGATGGCTACACCTTC. Its translation: CASSQIRTAGDGYTF.

The chain links TRBV29-1 to TRBJ2-7; TRBD2 matches 9 bases. This CDR3 region has 14 residues. V shed 6 bases, J shed 3 bases, and the junction held 9 bases outside the gene matches. Germline V CDR1 and CDR2: SQVTM, ANQGSEA. In nucleotides, the CDR3 is TGCAGCGTCGTACTAGCGGGTGGAGTCTACGAGCAGTACTTC. It encodes CSVVLAGGVYEQYF.

The rearrangement joins TRBV6-5 to TRBJ1-2, with TRBD1 identical over 10 bases. Per the germline V gene, CDR1 is MNHEY and CDR2 is SVGAGI. There are 14 residues in the CDR3. Trimming took 10 bases from V and 4 from J; bases not matched to a gene: 9. The CDR3 nucleotides are TGTGCCACCTCGGGACAGGGGATGTTCTATGGCTACACCTTC. This gives the protein CATSGQGMFYGYTF.

This chain links TRBV27 with TRBJ2-2; 7 positions agree with TRBD1. The CDR3 is made up of 15 amino acids. Germline assignment: CDR1 MNHEY and CDR2 SMNVEV (reference sequence). J was trimmed by 1 base and V by 2 bases; bases with no gene match: 1. The CDR3 region is CASSLRDRNTGELFF. CDR3 bases: TGTGCCAGCAGTTTACGGGACAGGAACACCGGGGAGCTGTTTTTT.

The chain has TRBV19 and TRBJ1-3; weak D call: TRBD1 (6 bases). Trimming shortened V by 9 bases and J by 2 bases, and 17 bases separated the two germline ends. This CDR3 region has 15 residues. Germline CDR1 and CDR2: LNHDA and SQIVND (reference sequence). The CDR3 sequence: CASKPNRETGNTIYF. CDR3 DNA: TGTGCCAGCAAACCAAACAGGGAGACTGGAAACACCATATATTTT. Supplemented by reference TRBV19 and TRBJ1-3, the full variable domain reads DGGITQSPKYLFRKEGQNVTLSCEQNLNHDAMYWYRQDPGQGLRLIYYSQIVNDFQKGDIAEGYSVSREKKESFPLTVTSAQKNPTAFYLCASKPNRETGNTIYFGEGSWLTVV.

CDR3 amino acids: CASSTTEGETQYF. The CDR3 DNA follows: TGTGCCAGCAGTACGACGGAGGGTGAGACCCAGTACTTC. The genes are TRBV28 and TRBJ2-5; D is possibly TRBD2 (6 bases). The germline V and J ends were trimmed by 5 bases and 5 bases, with 12 bases remaining between them. Germline CDR1 and CDR2: MDHEN and SYDVKM. CDR3 length: 13 amino acids.

The chain recombines TRBV28 with TRBJ1-5; no reliable D call. Deletions cut 10 bases from V and 4 bases from J, with 11 bases between. This CDR3 comprises 12 residues. Germline lookup yields CDR1 MDHEN and CDR2 SYDVKM. The CDR3 loop reads CATQVRNQPQHF. The CDR3 nucleotides are TGTGCCACGCAGGTCAGGAATCAGCCCCAGCATTTT. Filled out from reference TRBV28 and TRBJ1-5, the complete variable domain reads DVKVTQSSRYLVKRTGEKVFLECVQDMDHENMFWYRQDPGLGLRLIYFSYDVKMKEKGDIPEGYSVSREKKERFSLILESASTNQTSMYLCATQVRNQPQHFGDGTRLSIL.

The chain joins TRBV19 to TRBJ2-3, with 11 nucleotides matching TRBD1. The length of the CDR3 is 14 residues. Germline assignment: CDR1 LNHDA and CDR2 SQIVND (reference sequence). With 6 bases clipped from V and 5 bases from J, the junction kept 4 bases outside the gene matches. The DNA for the CDR3 is TGTGCCAGTAGAGGACAGGGGGCAATAGATACGCAGTATTTT. This translates into CASRGQGAIDTQYF.

The chain joins TRBV29-1 to TRBJ1-2; 7 nucleotides line up with TRBD1. CDR3 length: 14 residues. Trimming removed 3 bases from V and 5 bases from J; junction bases left unmatched: 9. In germline, CDR1 is SQVTM, CDR2 ANQGSEA. The CDR3 DNA follows: TGCAGCGTTGACGGATTACAGGGGTCATATGGCTACACCTTC. This sequence encodes CSVDGLQGSYGYTF.

V and J are TRBV15 and TRBJ1-3, with 10 bases aligning to TRBD1. Germline V gene data show CDR1 as LNHNV and CDR2 as YYDKDF (reference sequence). The CDR3 contains 17 residues. V was pared by 0 bases and J by 2 bases, with 4 bases of the junction left unmatched. CDR3 loop: CATSRDRGTGAGNTIYF. In DNA form, the CDR3 reads TGTGCCACCAGCAGAGATAGAGGGACAGGGGCTGGAAACACCATATATTTT.

Points on this clone: The germline gene is not matched at one end of the junction; a read error may be the cause. The chain carries TRBV11-2 and TRBJ2-1, with 9 positions matching TRBD2. Germline V gives CDR1 SGHAT, CDR2 FQNNGV. The CDR3 runs to 18 residues. The CDR3: CASSSKRLADRSDNEQFF. CDR3 in DNA: TGTGCCAGCAGCTCAAAGAGACTAGCGGACCGCTCCGACAATGAGCAGTTCTTC.

The chain employs TRBV7-2 and TRBJ1-1, with 7 bases lining up with TRBD1. V trimming: 3 bases; J trimming: 7 bases; junction bases outside the gene matches: 8. Germline V lookup: CDR1 SGHTA, CDR2 FQGNSA. The CDR3 is 14 residues long. In nucleotides, the CDR3 is TGTGCCAGCAGCTTGCGACGGGACAGTTTTGAAGCTTTCTTT. Protein: CASSLRRDSFEAFF.

The chain carries TRBV19 and TRBJ1-1; tentative D call: TRBD1 (6 bases). Trimming pared 8 bases from V and 1 base from J, leaving 14 bases between. Germline values: CDR1 LNHDA, CDR2 SQIVND (reference sequence). The CDR3 loop spans 14 amino acids. This CDR3 reads CASRTVAGNTEAFF. The CDR3 DNA follows: TGTGCCAGTCGGACAGTCGCTGGGAACACTGAAGCTTTCTTT.

The V and J genes are TRBV9 and TRBJ2-7; TRBD2 matches 10 bases. The CDR3 length is 18 residues. Germline lookup yields CDR1 SGDLS and CDR2 YYNGEE. J lost 5 bases, V lost 0 bases, and 14 bases had no gene match. The CDR3 DNA reads TGTGCCAGCAGCGTAGGCCCCCGGGCTAGCGGGAGTCGGGACGAGCAGTACTTC. Translation: CASSVGPRASGSRDEQYF.

This chain joins TRBV2 and TRBJ2-7; 8 bases are shared with TRBD1. The V and J ends lost 7 bases and 7 bases, in that order; junction bases with no gene match: 9. Per the germline V gene, CDR1 is SNHLY and CDR2 is FYNNEI. The CDR3 totals 13 residues. The DNA for the CDR3 is TGTGCCAGCACGGGACAGGCCTTAGGAGAGCAGTACTTC. This sequence encodes CASTGQALGEQYF.

The chain employs TRBV30 and TRBJ2-7; weak D call: TRBD2 (5 bases). V was pared by 2 bases and J by 9 bases, with 14 bases between. Germline loops: CDR1 GTSNPN, CDR2 SVGIG (reference sequence). The CDR3 loop spans 12 amino acids. CDR3: CAWSPKGVGQYF. For the CDR3, the DNA is TGTGCCTGGAGTCCAAAGGGAGTTGGGCAGTACTTC.

This chain's CDR3 is CASSQRTGSPLGYTF. CDR3 DNA: TGTGCCAGCAGCCAGCGGACAGGGTCCCCTCTTGGCTACACCTTC. The V and J genes are TRBV14 and TRBJ1-2, with 8 positions matching TRBD1. With 3 bases clipped from V and 7 bases from J, the junction kept 10 bases outside the gene matches. The CDR3 spans 15 residues. Germline assignment: CDR1 SGHDN and CDR2 FVKESK.

The V gene is TRBV5-1, the J gene TRBJ2-2; D is possibly TRBD1 (6 bases). The germline gives CDR1 SGHRS, CDR2 YFSETQ. This CDR3 is built from 15 residues. The V end lost 2 bases, the J end lost 7 bases, and 15 bases lay between the germline ends. The CDR3 spells CASSFLDSRGGELFF. In nucleotides, the CDR3 is TGCGCCAGCAGCTTCCTGGACAGTCGGGGCGGGGAGCTGTTTTTT.

The chain carries TRBV2 and TRBJ2-2, with 10 positions matching TRBD1. There are 16 residues in the CDR3. With 2 bases clipped from V and 7 bases from J, the junction kept 7 bases outside the gene matches. Germline CDR1 is SNHLY and CDR2 is FYNNEI. This CDR3 is CASSERQGAFGGELFF. DNA for the CDR3: TGTGCCAGCAGTGAACGACAGGGGGCTTTTGGCGGGGAGCTGTTTTTT.

V usage is TRBV6-1 and J usage is TRBJ1-2; 8 nucleotides agree with TRBD1. Germline V gives CDR1 MNHNS, CDR2 SASEGT. The CDR3 runs to 14 residues. With V trimmed by 4 bases and J by 8 bases, 9 bases remained unmatched. CDR3 nucleotides: TGTGCCAGCAGTGTGCAGGGGGCCCCGAGAGGCTACACCTTC. This codes for CASSVQGAPRGYTF.